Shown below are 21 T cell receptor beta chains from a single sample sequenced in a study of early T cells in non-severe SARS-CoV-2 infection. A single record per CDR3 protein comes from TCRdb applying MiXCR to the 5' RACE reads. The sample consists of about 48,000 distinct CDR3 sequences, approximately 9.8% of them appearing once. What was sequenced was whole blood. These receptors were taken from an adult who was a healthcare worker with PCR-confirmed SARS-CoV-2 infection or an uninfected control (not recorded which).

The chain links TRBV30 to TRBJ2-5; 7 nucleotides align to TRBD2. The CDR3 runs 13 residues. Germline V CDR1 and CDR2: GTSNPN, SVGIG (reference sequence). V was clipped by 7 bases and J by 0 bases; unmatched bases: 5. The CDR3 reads CASSGTYQETQYF. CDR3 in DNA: TGTGCCTCTAGCGGAACCTACCAAGAGACCCAGTACTTC.

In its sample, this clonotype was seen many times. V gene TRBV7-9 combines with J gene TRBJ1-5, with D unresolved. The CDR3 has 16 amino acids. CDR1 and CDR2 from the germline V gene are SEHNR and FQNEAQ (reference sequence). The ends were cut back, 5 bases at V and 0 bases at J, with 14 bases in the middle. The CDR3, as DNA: TGTGCCAGCAGCCACCGGGAGTTCCCTAGCAATCAGCCCCAGCATTTT. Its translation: CASSHREFPSNQPQHF.

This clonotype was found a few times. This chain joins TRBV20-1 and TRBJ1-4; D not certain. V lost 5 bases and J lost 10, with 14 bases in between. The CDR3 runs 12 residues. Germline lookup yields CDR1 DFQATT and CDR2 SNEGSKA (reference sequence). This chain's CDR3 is CSARSPGRKLFF. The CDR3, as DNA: TGCAGTGCTCGATCCCCCGGTCGAAAACTGTTTTTT.

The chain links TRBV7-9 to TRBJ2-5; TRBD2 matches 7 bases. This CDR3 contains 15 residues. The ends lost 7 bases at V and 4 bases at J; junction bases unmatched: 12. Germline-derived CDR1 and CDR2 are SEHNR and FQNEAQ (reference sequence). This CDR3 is CASTRGFSGGETQYF. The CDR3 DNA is TGTGCCAGCACGCGAGGATTTTCGGGAGGAGAGACCCAGTACTTC.

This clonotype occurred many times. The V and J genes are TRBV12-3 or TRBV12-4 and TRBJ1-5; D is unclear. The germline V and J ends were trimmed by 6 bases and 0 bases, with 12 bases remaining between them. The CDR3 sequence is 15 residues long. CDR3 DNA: TGTGCCAGCAGCATCGGACGGGATAGCAATCAGCCCCAGCATTTT. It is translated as CASSIGRDSNQPQHF.

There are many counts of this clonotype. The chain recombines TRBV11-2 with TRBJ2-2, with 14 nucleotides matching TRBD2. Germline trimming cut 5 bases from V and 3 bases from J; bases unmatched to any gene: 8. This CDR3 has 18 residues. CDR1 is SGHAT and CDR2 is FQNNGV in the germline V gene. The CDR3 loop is CASSPGTSGSADTGELFF. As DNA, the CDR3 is TGTGCCAGCAGCCCCGGGACTAGCGGGAGTGCGGACACCGGGGAGCTGTTTTTT.

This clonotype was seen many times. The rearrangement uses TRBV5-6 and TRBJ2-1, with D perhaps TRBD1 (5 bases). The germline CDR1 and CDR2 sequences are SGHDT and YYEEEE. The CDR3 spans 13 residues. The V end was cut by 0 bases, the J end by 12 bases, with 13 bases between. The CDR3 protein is CASSLGQSRGQFF. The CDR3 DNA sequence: TGTGCCAGCAGCTTGGGACAGTCTCGTGGGCAGTTCTTC.

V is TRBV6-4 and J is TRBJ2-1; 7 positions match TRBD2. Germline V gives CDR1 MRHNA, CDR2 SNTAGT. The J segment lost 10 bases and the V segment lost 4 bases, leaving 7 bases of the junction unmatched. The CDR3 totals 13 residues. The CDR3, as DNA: TGTGCCAGCAGTGTGAAGACTAGCAGCGAGCAGTTCTTC. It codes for CASSVKTSSEQFF.

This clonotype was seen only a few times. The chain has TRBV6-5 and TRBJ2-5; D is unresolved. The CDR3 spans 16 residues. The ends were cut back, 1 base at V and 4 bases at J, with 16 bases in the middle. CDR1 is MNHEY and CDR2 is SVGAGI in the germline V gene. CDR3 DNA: TGTGCCAGCAGTTACTTGCCGGAGTCCGTAGTAGAGACCCAGTACTTC. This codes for CASSYLPESVVETQYF.

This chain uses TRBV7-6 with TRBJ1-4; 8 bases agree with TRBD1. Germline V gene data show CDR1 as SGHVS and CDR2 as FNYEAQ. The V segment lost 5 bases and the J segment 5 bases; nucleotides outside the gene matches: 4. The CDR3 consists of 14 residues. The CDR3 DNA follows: TGTGCCAGCAGCCCACGGACAGGGAATGAAAAACTGTTTTTT. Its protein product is CASSPRTGNEKLFF.

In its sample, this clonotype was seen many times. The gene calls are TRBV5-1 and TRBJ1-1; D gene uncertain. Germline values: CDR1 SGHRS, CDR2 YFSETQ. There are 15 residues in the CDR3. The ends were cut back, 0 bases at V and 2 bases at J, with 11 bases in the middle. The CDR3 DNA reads TGCGCCAGCAGCTTGGAGGCGGGATTTAACACTGAAGCTTTCTTT. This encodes CASSLEAGFNTEAFF.

CDR3 loop: CASSEGISTDTQYF. The CDR3 DNA sequence: TGTGCCAGCAGTGAAGGGATTTCCACAGATACGCAGTATTTT. The V call is TRBV2, the J call TRBJ2-3; no clear D. This CDR3 comprises 14 residues. In germline, CDR1 is SNHLY, CDR2 FYNNEI. V was trimmed by 1 base and J by 2 bases, leaving 7 bases between them.

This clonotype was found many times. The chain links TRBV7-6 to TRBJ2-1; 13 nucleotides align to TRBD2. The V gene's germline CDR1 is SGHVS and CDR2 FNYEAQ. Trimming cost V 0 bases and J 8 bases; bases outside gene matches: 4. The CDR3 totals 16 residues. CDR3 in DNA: TGTGCCAGCAGCTTAGCACTAGCGGGAGGGAGGCATGAGCAGTTCTTC. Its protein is CASSLALAGGRHEQFF. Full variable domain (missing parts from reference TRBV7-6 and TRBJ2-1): GAGVSQSPRYKVTKRGQDVALRCDPISGHVSLYWYRQALGQGPEFLTYFNYEAQQDKSGLPNDRFSAERPEGSISTLTIQRTEQRDSAMYRCASSLALAGGRHEQFFGPGTRLTVL.

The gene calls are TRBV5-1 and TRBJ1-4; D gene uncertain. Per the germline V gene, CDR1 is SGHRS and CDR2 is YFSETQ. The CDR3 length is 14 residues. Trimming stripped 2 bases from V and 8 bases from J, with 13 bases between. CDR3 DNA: TGCGCCAGCAGCTTCAGGCCCCGAGGGGAAAAACTGTTTTTT. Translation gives CASSFRPRGEKLFF.

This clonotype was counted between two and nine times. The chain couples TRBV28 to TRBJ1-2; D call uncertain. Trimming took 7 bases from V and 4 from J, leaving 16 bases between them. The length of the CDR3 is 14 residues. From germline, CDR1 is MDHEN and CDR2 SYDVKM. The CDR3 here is CASTVPQPPYGYTF. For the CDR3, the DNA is TGTGCCAGCACCGTCCCACAGCCCCCCTATGGCTACACCTTC.

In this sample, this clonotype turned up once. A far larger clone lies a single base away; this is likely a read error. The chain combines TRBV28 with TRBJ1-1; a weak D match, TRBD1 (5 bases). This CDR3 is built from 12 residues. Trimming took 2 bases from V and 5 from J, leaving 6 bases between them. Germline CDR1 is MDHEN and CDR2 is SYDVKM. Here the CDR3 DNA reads TGTGCCAGCAGTTTAGGGGCGACTGAAGCTTTCTTT. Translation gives CASSLGATEAFF. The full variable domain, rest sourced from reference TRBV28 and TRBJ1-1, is DVKVTQSSRYLVKRTGEKVFLECVQDMDHENMFWYRQDPGLGLRLIYFSYDVKMKEKGDIPEGYSVSREKKERFSLILESASTNQTSMYLCASSLGATEAFFGQGTRLTVV.

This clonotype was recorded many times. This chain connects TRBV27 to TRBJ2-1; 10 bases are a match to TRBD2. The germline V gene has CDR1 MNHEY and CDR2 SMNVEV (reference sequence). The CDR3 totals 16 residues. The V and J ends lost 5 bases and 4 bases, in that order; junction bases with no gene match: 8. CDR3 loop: CASSNHYSGRYNEQFF. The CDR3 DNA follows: TGTGCCAGCAGTAACCACTATAGCGGGAGGTACAATGAGCAGTTCTTC.

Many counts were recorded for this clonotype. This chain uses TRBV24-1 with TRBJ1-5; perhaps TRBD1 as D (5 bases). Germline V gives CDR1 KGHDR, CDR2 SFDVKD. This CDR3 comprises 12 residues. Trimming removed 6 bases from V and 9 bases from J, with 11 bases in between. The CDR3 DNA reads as TGTGCCACCAGTCAGGGAACGGGGCCCCAGCATTTT. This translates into CATSQGTGPQHF.

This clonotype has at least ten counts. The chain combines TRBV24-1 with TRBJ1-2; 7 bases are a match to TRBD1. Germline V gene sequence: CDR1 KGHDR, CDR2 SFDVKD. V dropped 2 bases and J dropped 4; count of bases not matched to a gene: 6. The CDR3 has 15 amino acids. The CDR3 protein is CATSDSGTDFYGYTF. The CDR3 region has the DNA TGTGCCACCAGTGATTCCGGGACAGACTTCTATGGCTACACCTTC.

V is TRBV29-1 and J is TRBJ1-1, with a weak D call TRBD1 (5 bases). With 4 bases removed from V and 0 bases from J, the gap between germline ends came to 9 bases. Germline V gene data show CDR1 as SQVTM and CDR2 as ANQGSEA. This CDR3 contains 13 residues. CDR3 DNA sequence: TGCAGCGTTGGGGGCCTTATGAACACTGAAGCTTTCTTT. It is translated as CSVGGLMNTEAFF.

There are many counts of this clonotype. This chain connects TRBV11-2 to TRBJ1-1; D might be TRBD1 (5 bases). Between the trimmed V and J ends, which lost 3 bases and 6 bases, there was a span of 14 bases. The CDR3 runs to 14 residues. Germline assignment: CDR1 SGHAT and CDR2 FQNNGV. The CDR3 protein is CASSFYQGGAEAFF. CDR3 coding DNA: TGTGCCAGCAGCTTTTACCAGGGCGGCGCTGAAGCTTTCTTT.